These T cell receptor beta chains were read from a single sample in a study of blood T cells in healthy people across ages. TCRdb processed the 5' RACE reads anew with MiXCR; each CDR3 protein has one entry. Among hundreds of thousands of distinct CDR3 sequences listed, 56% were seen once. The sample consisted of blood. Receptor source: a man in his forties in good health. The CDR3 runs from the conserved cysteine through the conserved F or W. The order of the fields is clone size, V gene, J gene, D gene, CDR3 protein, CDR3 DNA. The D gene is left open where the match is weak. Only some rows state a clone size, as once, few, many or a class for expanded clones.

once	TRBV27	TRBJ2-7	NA	CASSLSPLRQVTYEQYF	TGTGCCAGCAGTTTATCGCCCCTTAGGCAGGTTACCTACGAGCAGTACTTC
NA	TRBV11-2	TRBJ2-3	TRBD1	CASSLDTGGTDTQYF	TGTGCCAGCAGCTTAGACACAGGGGGCACAGATACGCAGTATTTT
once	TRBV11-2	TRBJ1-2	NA	CASSRYSNYGYTF	TGTGCCAGCAGCCGTTACTCCAACTATGGCTACACCTTC
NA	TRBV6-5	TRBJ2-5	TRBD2	CASSYSASGGAAWETKYF	TGTGCCAGCAGTTACTCGGCTAGCGGGGGGGCCGCATGGGAGACCAAGTACTTC
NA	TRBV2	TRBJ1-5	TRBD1	CASRPPDRYNQPQHF	TGTGCCAGCCGTCCCCCGGACAGGTACAATCAGCCCCAGCATTTT
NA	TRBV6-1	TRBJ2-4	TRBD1	CASSELGTGVYF	TGTGCCAGCAGTGAACTCGGGACAGGGGTGTACTTC
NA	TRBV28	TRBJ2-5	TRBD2	CASSYLAASLGTQYF	TGTGCCAGCAGTTATCTAGCGGCCTCATTGGGGACCCAGTACTTC
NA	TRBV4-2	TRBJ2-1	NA	CASSQSQRLDNEQFF	TGTGCCAGCAGCCAAAGCCAGCGGCTGGACAATGAGCAGTTCTTC
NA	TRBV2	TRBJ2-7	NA	CASSARSGYNEQYF	TGTGCCAGCAGCGCCAGAAGCGGGTACAATGAGCAGTACTTC
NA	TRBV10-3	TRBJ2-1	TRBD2	CAISESRLAGGGTEQFF	TGTGCCATCAGTGAGTCCCGACTAGCGGGGGGCGGGACTGAGCAGTTCTTC
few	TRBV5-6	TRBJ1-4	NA	CASSRATGELFF	TGTGCCAGCAGCCGGGCCACAGGAGAGCTGTTTTTT
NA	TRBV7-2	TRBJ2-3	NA	CASSFNRVSDTQYF	TGTGCCAGCAGCTTTAACAGGGTCTCAGATACGCAGTATTTT
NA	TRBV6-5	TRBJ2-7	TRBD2	CASRLGLAGKQYF	TGTGCCAGCAGGCTAGGACTAGCTGGGAAGCAGTACTTC
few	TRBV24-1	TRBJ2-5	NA	CATSGRGRLGETQYF	TGTGCCACCAGTGGTAGGGGACGGTTAGGAGAGACCCAGTACTTC
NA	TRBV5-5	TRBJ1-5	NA	CASSFPGSNQPQHF	TGTGCCAGCAGCTTTCCCGGGAGCAATCAGCCCCAGCATTTT
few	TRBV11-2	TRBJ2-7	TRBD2	CASSFPGRLAGAISSYYEQYF	TGTGCCAGCAGCTTTCCAGGTCGGCTAGCGGGAGCCATATCCTCCTACTACGAGCAGTACTTC
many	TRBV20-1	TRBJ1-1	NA	CSAIPAGDRMNTEAFF	TGCAGTGCTATCCCGGCGGGGGATCGAATGAACACTGAAGCTTTCTTT
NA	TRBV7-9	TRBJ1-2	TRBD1	CASSLTGTATGGGYGYTF	TGTGCCAGCAGCTTAACGGGAACGGCGACAGGGGGTGGCTATGGCTACACCTTC
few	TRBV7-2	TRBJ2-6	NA	CASSLGQPGANVLTF	TGTGCCAGCAGCCTTGGACAACCTGGGGCCAACGTCCTGACTTTC
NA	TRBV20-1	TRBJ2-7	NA	CSARDATGGSYEQYF	TGCAGTGCTAGAGATGCTACCGGGGGCTCCTACGAGCAGTACTTC
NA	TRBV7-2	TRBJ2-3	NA	CANSLAPGSSTDTQYF	TGTGCCAACAGCTTAGCCCCTGGCAGTAGCACAGATACGCAGTATTTT
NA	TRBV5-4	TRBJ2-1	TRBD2	CASSMSGLADYNEQFF	TGTGCCAGCAGCATGTCGGGACTAGCGGACTACAATGAGCAGTTCTTC
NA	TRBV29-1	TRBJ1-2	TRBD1	CSVGSCGPGGLLGYTF	TGCAGCGTTGGATCCTGCGGTCCAGGGGGTTTACTTGGCTACACCTTC
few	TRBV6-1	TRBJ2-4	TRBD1	CASGTVKNIQYF	TGTGCCAGCGGGACAGTCAAAAACATTCAGTACTTC
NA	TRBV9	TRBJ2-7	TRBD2	CASSSTPLADLSYEQYF	TGTGCCAGCAGCTCGACCCCCCTAGCGGACCTCTCCTACGAGCAGTACTTC
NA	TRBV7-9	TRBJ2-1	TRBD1	CASSLAGQSNEQFF	TGTGCCAGCAGCTTAGCGGGACAGTCCAATGAGCAGTTCTTC